This T cell receptor (beta chain) appears in the sequencing data of a study of cytomegalovirus exposure and HLA in healthy donors (dated by TCRdb to 2016 to 2017). Background on the whole study: In an earlier analysis of several hundred of the donors, roughly 300 Gb of sequence data and some 120 million unique TCR beta sequences from 150 million to 200 million T cells were reported. A separate validation cohort of approximately 120 different subjects was used in addition to the roughly 670-subject first cohort. An early release that covered about 600 HLA-typed donors contained approximately 300 gigabases of sequencing data and 65 million to 100 million unique TCR sequences. On average, around 240,000 unique TCR beta nucleotide sequences were sequenced per donor among about 400 genotyped donors of the cohort, with roughly 18% of those sequences being non-productive. All discovery cohort repertoires had been generated on a single sequencing platform. Roughly 5 DR-DQ haplotypes were handled as single units for association and clustering, since linkage in the cohort was strong. A later analysis re-examined previously published TCR beta repertoires from several hundred donors and added high-resolution HLA genotyping to investigate patterns of TCR occurrence. The study aimed to test whether signatures of past pathogen exposure could be identified by cataloging public T cell receptors. High-throughput TCR immunosequencing, statistical association of individual TCRs with disease status, and machine learning were combined to predict cytomegalovirus infection status. Of the 398 genotyped donors, 75% to 85% were placed in the genetic ancestry cluster associated with self-reported Caucasian donors. Alongside the repertoire data, information on donor age, sex, ethnicity and CMV serostatus was compiled. In an earlier analysis of several hundred of the donors, high-throughput TCR beta sequencing was used to judge whether each TCR beta V gene segment behaved as functional or pseudogenic. A later genetic analysis used genome-wide SNP genotypes for about three fifths of the roughly 700 donors, treating that subset as a discovery cohort. Typing coverage varied by locus: about 620-630 donors for A, B, C, DRB1 and DQB1; roughly 520 for DQA1; about 570 for DPA1; 400 to 480 for DPB1. Rather than drawing on any new phenotypic data, the later analysis identified candidate immune exposures from TCR beta sequences and the way those sequences occurred across donors. The T cell repertoires of 666 subjects were profiled by immunosequencing and related to cytomegalovirus serostatus. HLA typing covered class I and class II loci at four-digit resolution.

Receptors were amplified or captured by the immunoSEQ multiplex PCR assay. For the multiplex PCR, a mixture combining 60 forward primers for TCR Vbeta segments and 13 reverse primers for TCR Jbeta segments was used. The CDR3 region of rearranged TCR beta genes was amplified from genomic DNA with a multiplex PCR assay. Amplified TCR beta libraries were sequenced as 87-base-pair reads on the Illumina HiSeq System. The authors' analysis ran thus. A later analysis tallied around 80 million unique TCR beta chains across the 640 or so repertoires, and about 10 million of those chains were shared by two or more donors. Raw reads were error-corrected and collapsed into unique sequences with a nearest-neighbor algorithm that merged closely related sequences to remove PCR and sequencing errors. CDR3 sequences were aligned to IMGT reference sequences to assign V, D and J gene segments. For a sequence to be retained, a match of at least six nucleotides to both a V gene segment and a J gene segment was required. A rearrangement was called productive if the CDR3 had no stop codons and remained in frame with V and J, and every other rearrangement was called non-productive. Following IMGT convention, CDR3 was defined as the stretch from the second conserved V-encoded cysteine to the conserved J-encoded phenylalanine. The earlier analysis of 450 to 750 of the donors excluded any sequence lacking an unambiguous match to a single V gene segment. An earlier analysis of 500 to 600 of the donors classified V segments as functional when productive rearrangements were above 56.7% and as segregating when the standard deviation between donors was above 5%. To diagnose cytomegalovirus status from the catalog of TCR beta chain sequences, a statistical classification framework was built. In a later analysis, TCR nucleotide sequences were compared against IMGT/GENE-DB human TR gene sequences so that V and J genes could be assigned. The TCRdist pipeline was used in a later analysis to assign CDR3 sequences and most-parsimonious VDJ recombination scenarios. A later analysis defined each TCR beta chain by its CDR3 amino acid sequence plus V-gene family, and excluded reads lacking a unique V-gene family. A later analysis removed several hundred highly shared, low-generation-probability nucleotide sequences to deal with suspected cross-contamination and a sequencing artifact. In a later analysis, a clonal expansion index for each public chain was calculated from normalized within-repertoire ranks of inferred template counts. In a later analysis, generation probabilities were computed with a VDJ recombination model fitted to out-of-frame rearrangements, and the resulting probabilities were checked against IGoR. In a later analysis, hypergeometric tests were used to score TCR-TCR, TCR-HLA and TCR-CMV co-occurrence, with a repertoire-size bias correction applied to TCR pairs. False discovery rates were estimated in a later analysis by permuting HLA or CMV assignments 20 times. In a later analysis, co-occurring TCRs were grouped using DBSCAN, and TCRdist sequence similarity was added for clustering within HLA-allele-positive subsets. Repertoires with fewer than 30,000 or more than 120,000 public chains were left out of co-occurrence clustering, as were about five repertoires with anomalous nucleotide sharing. TCRdb provides this immuneACCESS table in a form limited to in-frame rearrangements. Some clones are lacking; in checked studies, under half of them reflect an unresolved V gene, and why the rest are absent is not known. D and trimming were read from the DNA, whereas the V and J calls and clone size are those reported in that table. For this sample there are some 150,000 clones; around 85% appear just once. The ten most abundant clones make up less than 3.5% of the sample.

Concerning this clone itself: Its antigen remains unidentified. No base quality information exists; no much larger clone differs at one position.

Study-level results and caveats: CMV serostatus was the only immune exposure information available for the cohort. Strong co-occurrence of HLA alleles, especially DR and DQ, made assigning TCR associations to individual alleles difficult. Three of the identified cytomegalovirus-associated TCR beta chains were confirmed in vitro to be specific for cytomegalovirus antigens. A later genetic analysis reported fewer N-insertions in productive TCRs among donors in an Asian-associated ancestry cluster than the roughly 700-donor mean. A further reported finding was that TCR beta sequences accurately predicted the HLA-A and HLA-B alleles for most subjects in the first cohort. A cluster of highly shared sequence variants was judged likely to represent a technical artifact of the sequencing pipeline. The cohort was sequenced for TCR beta chains only, and without alpha or paired-chain data the features that could be detected were limited. In a later analysis, several top co-occurrence clusters were reported to appear linked to parvovirus B19, influenza, CMV and Epstein-Barr virus. While some public TCRs were present in many individuals, most TCR sequences turned up only very rarely across donors. A later analysis associated about 17,000 TCR beta sequences with specific HLA alleles at a false discovery rate of 0.05. The authors suggested that the approach could potentially be extended to other disease states and immunological phenotypes. A later analysis found that HLA-associated TCR beta chains were more clonally expanded and had lower generation probabilities than equally common non-associated chains. Linkage disequilibrium might explain the correlated functional status among segregating V segments, but an unknown experimental factor could not be ruled out. The classifier was reported to diagnose cytomegalovirus status with high specificity and sensitivity in both the original and validation cohorts. Because counts were too low, some 16 rarely observed V segments, including chromosome 9 orphons, were excluded from the earlier analysis of 500 to 700 of the donors. The 87-base-pair reads could not distinguish some IMGT-functional V segments, including TRBV6-2 and TRBV6-3, so those segments were excluded. Roughly uniform sequencing depth across donors was assumed in presence/absence analyses, although this assumption may not hold. Because HLA typing was missing for some donors at each locus, association tests included only the typed subset. In a later analysis, TCR association rates were found to vary across HLA loci, with the most associated TCRs seen for DRB1 alleles and the fewest for HLA-C alleles. According to a later analysis, most CMV-associated TCR beta chains appeared to be HLA-restricted, and the HLA associations seemed to be driven largely by CMV exposure. A total of about 180 TCR beta chains were listed by the study as associated with cytomegalovirus. In an earlier analysis of 587 of the donors, most TCR beta V segments appeared in productive rearrangements about 90% or about 30% of the time, broadly matching IMGT annotations. An association between a missense DCLRE1C variant and V-gene and J-gene trimming of TCR beta chains was found in a later genetic analysis and replicated in an independent cohort.

The CDR3 covers 14 residues, taking in both the cysteine and the phenylalanine. The retained sequence is limited to the CDR3, 42 bases, with the frame set at the first base. V is pared back by 3 bases and J by 3 bases, with 12 bases lying between the germline termini. CDR1 and CDR2, looked up from the germline V gene, are ENHRY and SYGVKD. The cohort comprised some 680 healthy bone marrow donors. At the time of sampling, all cohort members were nominally healthy, though unrecorded immune exposures were likely present. The donor tested CMV seronegative, placing the donor among the 350 or so seronegative members of the cohort. Each donor provided a peripheral blood sample, and peripheral blood mononuclear cells were used for TCR beta sequencing. Genomic DNA was extracted from the blood cell samples with the Qiagen DNeasy Blood Extraction Kit.

Material: PBMCs. The source is a woman aged 30 to 39 in good health and CMV-seronegative. The rearrangement joined TRBV10-3 to TRBJ2-7; D gene: possibly TRBD1, on 5 matching bases. The nucleotide sequence reads TGTGCCATCAGTGAAGACAGCTATTACTACGAGCAGTACTTC. Its product reads: CAISEDSYYYEQYF.